Here is one T cell receptor beta chain with its context. The sample comes from a study of blood T cell repertoires in COVID-19. Study at large: Researchers got acute and convalescent COVID-19 samples from the United States, Italy and Spain. T cells, B-cell-depleted T cells, or PBMCs provided the cDNA or gDNA that served as material.

Using immunoSEQ multiplex PCR, the repertoire was profiled, and TCRdb retains in-frame clones only, with some absent. The repertoire includes some 180,000 clones, about nine tenths of them detected once, and approximately 0.5% sits in the top ten. The receptor's source is a man aged 45-60 years with acute or convalescent COVID-19. Sample: peripheral blood.

DNA for the CDR3: TGTGCCAGCAGCTTTCTAGGTAGTGAGACCCAGTACTTC. Its protein product is CASSFLGSETQYF. The rearrangement links TRBV7-2 to TRBJ2-5; D ambiguous. CDR3 size: 13 residues. The germline gives CDR1 SGHTA, CDR2 FQGNSA. With 3 bases removed from V and 5 bases from J, the gap between germline ends came to 10 bases.